These 11 T cell receptor beta chains were all obtained from the same sample, sequenced in a study of human CD8 memory T cell subsets. The TCR beta sequencing libraries came from UMI-labeled 5' RACE. TCRdb reprocessed the 5' RACE reads and keeps a single row for each CDR3 protein, giving no DNA. The sample totals 10,000 to 12,000 distinct CDR3 sequences. Specimen: CD8+ T cells from PBMCs. These receptors were taken from a human donor in good health.

The CDR3 is CSATLTTTGGGRDTQYF. The V and J genes are TRBV20-1 and TRBJ2-3; as DNA is missing, the TRBD1 call by TCRdb cannot be tested. This CDR3 comprises 17 residues. Germline assignment: CDR1 DFQATT and CDR2 SNEGSKA (reference sequence).

This clonotype is labeled medium-sized based on frequency. V usage is TRBV19 and J usage is TRBJ1-1. The CDR3 sequence is 14 residues long. Looked up from germline, CDR1 is LNHDA and CDR2 is SQIVND (reference sequence). The CDR3 loop reads CASSISNTNTEAFF.

V gene TRBV27 combines with J gene TRBJ2-5; lacking DNA, the TRBD1 call made by TCRdb goes unchecked. Germline CDR1 and CDR2: MNHEY and SMNVEV (reference sequence). The CDR3 consists of 14 residues. The CDR3 spells CASRRTGSGETQYF.

The rearrangement links TRBV19 to TRBJ2-3; TCRdb reports TRBD2, a call that lacks DNA to check it against. Looked up from germline, CDR1 is LNHDA and CDR2 is SQIVND (reference sequence). This CDR3 has 15 amino acids. The CDR3 loop reads CASREGTSSTDTQYF.

The rearrangement links TRBV24-1 to TRBJ2-3; absent DNA, TCRdb's TRBD1 call cannot be checked. Germline CDR1 KGHDR, CDR2 SFDVKD. The CDR3 covers 14 residues. This chain's CDR3 is CASGTGHSTDTQYF.

The chain uses TRBV2 and TRBJ1-1; no DNA is available, so the TRBD1 call from TCRdb remains unchecked. Germline loops: CDR1 SNHLY, CDR2 FYNNEI. The CDR3 is 14 residues long. CDR3 amino acids: CASTSRLENTEAFF.

The rearrangement links TRBV7-6 to TRBJ1-1; absent DNA, TCRdb's TRBD1 call cannot be checked. The germline V gene encodes CDR1 SGHVS and CDR2 FNYEAQ. CDR3 length equals 15 residues. CDR3 residues: CASSPKGQGNTEAFF.

This chain links TRBV29-1 with TRBJ2-1; TCRdb's D call, TRBD1, is unchecked because there is no DNA. CDR3 length: 14 residues. The germline CDR1 and CDR2 sequences are SQVTM and ANQGSEA. CDR3 protein: CSGIPQDFYNEQFF.

The CDR3 protein is CASSIGRGDPKQNEQFF. J is TRBJ2-1 and V is TRBV12-3 or TRBV12-4; TCRdb's D call of TRBD2 is untestable without DNA. The CDR3 totals 17 residues.

This clonotype registers medium-sized (0.01 to 0.1%) by frequency. V gene TRBV7-2 combines with J gene TRBJ1-6. The CDR3 totals 14 residues. Germline CDR1 SGHTA, CDR2 FQGNSA. The CDR3 region is CASSLDQDNSPLHF.

The chain couples TRBV2 to TRBJ2-3; TCRdb lists TRBD2, though no DNA is available to test this call. The germline V gene has CDR1 SNHLY and CDR2 FYNNEI. There are 16 residues in the CDR3. The CDR3 reads CASNGGGQSNPDTQYF.